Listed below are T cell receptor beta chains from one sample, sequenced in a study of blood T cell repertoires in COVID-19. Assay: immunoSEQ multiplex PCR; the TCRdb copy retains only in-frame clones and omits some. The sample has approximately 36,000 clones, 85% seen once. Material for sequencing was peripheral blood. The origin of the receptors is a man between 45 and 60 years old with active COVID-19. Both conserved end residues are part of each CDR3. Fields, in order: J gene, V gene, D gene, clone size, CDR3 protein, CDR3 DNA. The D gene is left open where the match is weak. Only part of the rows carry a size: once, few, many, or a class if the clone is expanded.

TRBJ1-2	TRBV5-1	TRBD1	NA	CASSYTGGESSGYTF	TGCGCCAGCAGCTACACAGGGGGCGAGTCGAGTGGCTACACCTTC
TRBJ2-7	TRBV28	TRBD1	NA	CASSIYGQAFREEQYF	TGTGCCAGCAGTATATACGGACAGGCCTTTAGGGAGGAGCAGTACTTC
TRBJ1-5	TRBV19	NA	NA	CASSMREGSFQHF	TGTGCCAGTAGTATGAGGGAGGGGAGCTTCCAGCATTTT
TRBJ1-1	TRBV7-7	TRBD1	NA	CASSLDREAEAFF	TGTGCCAGCAGCCTCGACAGGGAGGCTGAAGCTTTCTTT
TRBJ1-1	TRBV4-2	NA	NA	CASSQDLGRRGGYTEAFF	TGTGCCAGCAGCCAAGATTTGGGAAGGAGGGGCGGTTACACTGAAGCTTTCTTT
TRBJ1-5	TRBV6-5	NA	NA	CASGRGVSNQPQHF	TGTGCCAGCGGACGGGGGGTTAGCAATCAGCCCCAGCATTTT
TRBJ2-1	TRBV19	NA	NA	CASSLGTLYNEQFF	TGTGCCAGTAGTCTCGGGACACTGTACAATGAGCAGTTCTTC
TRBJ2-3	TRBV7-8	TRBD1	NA	CASSLSQGVTDTQYF	TGTGCCAGCAGCTTATCCCAGGGGGTCACAGATACGCAGTATTTT
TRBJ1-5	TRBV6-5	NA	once	CASGGSHSNQPQHF	TGTGCCAGCGGGGGGTCCCATAGCAATCAGCCCCAGCATTTT
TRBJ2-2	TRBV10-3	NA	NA	CAISDGQGNTGELFF	TGTGCCATCAGTGACGGGCAGGGGAACACCGGGGAGCTGTTTTTT
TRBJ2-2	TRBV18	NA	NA	CASSPNSNTGELFF	TGTGCCAGCTCCCCTAACTCGAACACCGGGGAGCTGTTTTTT
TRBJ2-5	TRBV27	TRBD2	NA	CASSLAGGPQETQYF	TGTGCCAGCAGTTTAGCGGGGGGACCCCAAGAGACCCAGTACTTC
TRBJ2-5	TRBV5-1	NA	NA	CASSSGTTQETQYF	TGCGCCAGCAGCTCCGGGACAACCCAAGAGACCCAGTACTTC
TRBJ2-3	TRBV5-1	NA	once	CASSLTSSTDTQYF	TGCGCCAGCAGCTTAACTTCTAGCACAGATACGCAGTATTTT
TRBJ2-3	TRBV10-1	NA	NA	CASSGGRHVNTDTQYF	TGCGCCAGCAGTGGGGGGAGGCACGTCAACACAGATACGCAGTATTTT
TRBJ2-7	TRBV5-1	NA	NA	CASSLGPREQSEQYF	TGCGCCAGCAGCTTGGGTCCCAGGGAACAGTCCGAGCAGTACTTC
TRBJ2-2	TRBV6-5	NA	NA	CASSYSGGGGELFF	TGTGCCAGCAGTTACTCGGGAGGGGGCGGGGAGCTGTTTTTT
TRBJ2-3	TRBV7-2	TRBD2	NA	CASSFTGGPSTDTQYF	TGTGCCAGCAGCTTCACGGGGGGGCCAAGCACAGATACGCAGTATTTT
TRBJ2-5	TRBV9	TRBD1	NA	CASSVVTGYQETQYF	TGTGCCAGCAGCGTAGTGACAGGGTACCAAGAGACCCAGTACTTC
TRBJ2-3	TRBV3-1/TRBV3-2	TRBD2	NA	CASSASGGASGTQYF	TGTGCCAGCAGCGCTAGCGGGGGGGCCTCCGGTACGCAGTATTTT
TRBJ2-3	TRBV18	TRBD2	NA	CASSRGGTDTQYF	TGTGCCAGCTCGCGGGGGGGCACGGATACGCAGTATTTT
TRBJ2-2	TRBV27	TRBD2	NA	CASSRAGALNTGELFF	TGTGCCAGCAGCCGAGCGGGGGCCTTGAACACCGGGGAGCTGTTTTTT
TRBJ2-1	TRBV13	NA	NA	CASSLSRKSYNEQFF	TGTGCCAGCAGCCTGTCTAGAAAGTCCTACAATGAGCAGTTCTTC
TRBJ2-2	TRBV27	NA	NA	CASSFWSLMNTGELFF	TGTGCCAGCAGTTTTTGGTCACTTATGAACACCGGGGAGCTGTTTTTT
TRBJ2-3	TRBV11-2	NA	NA	CASSFSGPPDTQYF	TGTGCCAGCAGCTTTTCAGGGCCACCAGATACGCAGTATTTT
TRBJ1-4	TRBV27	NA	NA	CASSQWTEGNEKLFF	TGTGCCAGCAGCCAATGGACAGAAGGGAATGAAAAACTGTTTTTT
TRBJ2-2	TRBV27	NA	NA	CASSLNRAPGELFF	TGTGCCAGCAGTTTAAACAGGGCCCCCGGGGAGCTGTTTTTT
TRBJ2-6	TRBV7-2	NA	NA	CASSLGGGASSGANVLTF	TGTGCCAGCAGCTTAGGTGGAGGGGCCTCCTCTGGGGCCAACGTCCTGACTTTC
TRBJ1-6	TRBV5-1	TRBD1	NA	CASSFGQGGNNSPLHF	TGCGCCAGCAGCTTTGGACAGGGCGGGAATAATTCACCCCTCCACTTT
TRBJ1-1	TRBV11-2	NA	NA	CASSLTGWRTEAFF	TGTGCCAGCAGCTTAACAGGGTGGCGCACTGAAGCTTTCTTT
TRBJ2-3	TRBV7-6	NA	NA	CASTQSGTDTQYF	TGTGCCAGCACCCAGAGCGGCACAGATACGCAGTATTTT